The rows below give T cell receptor beta chains drawn from one sample of a study of T cells after yellow fever vaccination. TCRdb fed the 5' RACE reads into MiXCR, producing one record per CDR3 protein. The table shows 95,000 to 150,000 distinct CDR3 sequences, with roughly 15% occurring only once. The source was CD8+ T cells sorted from PBMCs, collected 5 days after the yellow fever booster vaccination. Receptors were obtained from a man in his late teens or twenties who received the YFV17D yellow fever vaccine. CDR3s include the opening cysteine and the closing phenylalanine or tryptophan. D genes are given only for firm matches. Some rows mark clone size as missing; the rest say once, few, many or name a class of expanded clone.

size	V	J	D	CDR3	DNA
.	TRBV13	TRBJ1-6	.	CASSEAGWVDSPLHF	TGTGCCAGCAGCGAAGCGGGGTGGGTGGATTCACCCCTCCACTTT
few	TRBV4-1	TRBJ1-2	TRBD1	CASSQVGTGSGYTF	TGCGCCAGCAGCCAAGTCGGGACAGGGAGTGGCTACACCTTC
.	TRBV4-3	TRBJ2-3	.	CASSPDGPDTQYF	TGCGCCAGCAGCCCTGACGGACCAGATACGCAGTATTTT
few	TRBV6-5	TRBJ2-5	.	CASSSDSRETQYF	TGTGCCAGCAGTTCGGACAGCAGAGAGACCCAGTACTTC
few	TRBV12-3/TRBV12-4	TRBJ1-2	TRBD1	CASSHQGAANYGYTF	TGTGCCAGCAGCCACCAGGGGGCTGCCAACTATGGCTACACCTTC
few	TRBV7-9	TRBJ2-7	TRBD1	CASSLTGSIEQYF	TGTGCCAGCAGCTTGACAGGGAGCATCGAGCAGTACTTC
.	TRBV12-3/TRBV12-4	TRBJ2-7	.	CASSPRPSSYEQYF	TGTGCCAGCAGTCCCCGACCCTCCTCCTACGAGCAGTACTTC
many	TRBV12-3/TRBV12-4	TRBJ2-5	TRBD2	CASSPGLAGVQYF	TGTGCCAGCAGTCCGGGACTAGCGGGGGTACAGTACTTC
.	TRBV3-1	TRBJ1-6	TRBD1	CASSHGDRSSYNSPLHF	TGTGCCAGCAGCCATGGGGACAGGAGCTCCTATAATTCACCCCTCCACTTT
few	TRBV19	TRBJ1-1	.	CASSGGGTEAFF	TGTGCCAGTAGTGGAGGAGGGACTGAAGCTTTCTTT
few	TRBV19	TRBJ1-2	.	CASSPVRFNYGYTF	TGTGCCAGTAGTCCCGTTAGGTTCAACTATGGCTACACCTTC
few	TRBV4-1	TRBJ2-3	TRBD2	CASSQPGTSGGTSRTDTQYF	TGCGCCAGCAGCCAACCGGGGACTAGCGGGGGAACCTCGAGGACAGATACGCAGTATTTT
few	TRBV12-3/TRBV12-4	TRBJ2-2	TRBD1	CASSIRDRLFAGELFF	TGTGCCAGCAGTATCCGGGACAGGCTTTTCGCCGGGGAGCTGTTTTTT
.	TRBV12-3/TRBV12-4	TRBJ1-1	.	CASVSAVREAFF	TGTGCCAGCGTTTCGGCTGTGAGGGAAGCTTTCTTT
.	TRBV13	TRBJ2-5	.	CASSLGRARGETQYF	TGTGCCAGCAGCTTAGGCCGAGCCAGGGGAGAGACCCAGTACTTC
many	TRBV7-8	TRBJ2-7	.	CASSFWGRVGAEQYF	TGTGCCAGCAGCTTTTGGGGGCGAGTTGGGGCCGAGCAGTACTTC
few	TRBV6-5	TRBJ1-1	.	CASTLTGGGEAFF	TGTGCCAGCACTCTAACTGGCGGGGGTGAAGCTTTCTTT
.	TRBV10-3	TRBJ1-6	.	CAISERQAESPLHF	TGTGCCATCAGTGAGCGCCAGGCAGAATCACCCCTCCACTTT
.	TRBV29-1	TRBJ1-1	.	CSVEGGLEEAFF	TGCAGCGTTGAAGGTGGTCTGGAGGAAGCTTTCTTT
few	TRBV20-1	TRBJ1-1	.	CSAIVLGDTEAFF	TGCAGTGCTATAGTCCTGGGGGACACTGAAGCTTTCTTT
.	TRBV20-1	TRBJ2-3	.	CSASGVSTDTQYF	TGCAGTGCCAGTGGGGTTAGCACAGATACGCAGTATTTT
.	TRBV6-4	TRBJ2-1	.	CASRRTAGSSNEQFF	TGTGCCAGCAGGAGGACAGCTGGTTCATCCAATGAGCAGTTCTTC
many	TRBV4-1	TRBJ1-2	.	CASSPRQGVGYGYTF	TGCGCCAGCAGCCCCCGCCAAGGAGTTGGCTATGGCTACACCTTC
.	TRBV21-1	TRBJ2-5	.	CASNRRTSGGSEETQYF	TGTGCCAGCAACCGACGGACTAGCGGGGGGTCCGAAGAGACCCAGTACTTC
many	TRBV9	TRBJ2-3	TRBD2	CASSVATASGGTGTDTQYF	TGTGCCAGCAGCGTAGCTACGGCTAGCGGGGGAACTGGCACAGATACGCAGTATTTT
.	TRBV7-9	TRBJ2-5	.	CASSPADSYQETQYF	TGTGCCAGCAGCCCCGCTGACAGTTACCAAGAGACCCAGTACTTC
few	TRBV4-1	TRBJ1-1	.	CASSHYHTEAFF	TGCGCCAGCAGCCACTACCACACTGAAGCTTTCTTT
few	TRBV5-5	TRBJ2-1	.	CASSHPTSKAYNEQFF	TGTGCCAGCAGCCACCCTACTAGTAAAGCCTACAATGAGCAGTTCTTC
.	TRBV4-2	TRBJ2-2	.	CASSPLETGELFF	TGTGCCAGCAGCCCCTTAGAGACCGGGGAGCTGTTTTTT
.	TRBV2	TRBJ2-5	.	CASWGPGQGETQYF	TGTGCCAGCTGGGGTCCGGGACAAGGGGAGACCCAGTACTTC
few	TRBV15	TRBJ2-2	TRBD1	CATSSGQAATGELFF	TGTGCCACCAGCAGCGGACAGGCGGCCACCGGGGAGCTGTTTTTT
few	TRBV5-5	TRBJ2-3	.	CASSRAGRETDTQYF	TGTGCCAGCAGCCGGGCGGGAAGGGAAACAGATACGCAGTATTTT
many	TRBV29-1	TRBJ2-4	.	CSVRGMNIQYF	TGCAGCGTAAGGGGAATGAACATTCAGTACTTC
few	TRBV7-9	TRBJ2-1	TRBD2	CASSLYRTSGVRNEQFF	TGTGCCAGCAGCTTATACAGGACTAGCGGGGTAAGAAATGAGCAGTTCTTC
many	TRBV7-9	TRBJ2-7	.	CASSLTGPWDEQYF	TGTGCCAGCAGCCTGACAGGTCCTTGGGACGAGCAGTACTTC
many	TRBV11-3	TRBJ1-1	.	CASSLGVNTEAFF	TGTGCCAGCAGCCTGGGGGTGAACACTGAAGCTTTCTTT
few	TRBV5-1	TRBJ1-2	TRBD1	CASSFRGWPGYTF	TGCGCCAGCAGCTTCAGGGGGTGGCCTGGCTACACCTTC
.	TRBV27	TRBJ2-2	.	CASSLQGPRAAGELFF	TGTGCCAGCAGTTTACAGGGGCCTCGCGCCGCCGGGGAGCTGTTTTTT
.	TRBV2	TRBJ2-1	.	CASSGGNRLSRDIGEQFF	TGTGCCAGCAGTGGGGGGAACCGACTCTCAAGGGATATTGGTGAGCAGTTCTTC
few	TRBV12-3/TRBV12-4	TRBJ2-4	.	CASSTPARLGAKNIQYF	TGTGCCAGCAGCACCCCCGCCAGGCTGGGGGCCAAAAACATTCAGTACTTC
many	TRBV14	TRBJ2-7	.	CASSQYRIGEQYF	TGTGCCAGCAGCCAATACAGGATTGGCGAGCAGTACTTC
few	TRBV12-3/TRBV12-4	TRBJ2-6	.	CASSPDSPSGANVLTF	TGTGCCAGCAGCCCGGACAGTCCCTCTGGGGCCAACGTCCTGACTTTC